Below, 21 T cell receptor beta chains from the same sample are listed, as sequenced in a study of CD8 T cells in ankylosing spondylitis. TCRdb redid the calling of the 5' RACE reads with MiXCR, one entry per CDR3 protein. Of approximately 150,000 distinct CDR3 sequences listed, 9.8% are singletons. Material for sequencing was blood, either unsorted or a sorted T cell fraction (not recorded which). The source of these receptors is a female donor with ankylosing spondylitis or in good health (not recorded which).

This chain connects TRBV27 to TRBJ1-1, with no clear D. The germline V gene has CDR1 MNHEY and CDR2 SMNVEV (reference sequence). The CDR3 is 14 amino acids. V lost 0 bases to trimming and J lost 5 bases, with 10 bases between them. This CDR3 is CASSLSNLWTEAFF. In DNA, the CDR3 is TGTGCCAGCAGTTTATCGAATTTGTGGACTGAAGCTTTCTTT.

In this sample, this clonotype turned up many times. The CDR3 reads CASSPRREVIDTQYF. In nucleotides, the CDR3 is TGTGCCAGCAGCCCTAGGCGGGAGGTAATTGATACGCAGTATTTT. The chain recombines TRBV9 with TRBJ2-3, with TRBD2 matching over 8 bases. With 4 bases clipped from V and 6 bases from J, the junction kept 10 bases outside the gene matches. The germline gives CDR1 SGDLS, CDR2 YYNGEE. The CDR3 has 15 residues.

The chain has TRBV7-8 and TRBJ2-7; D perhaps matches TRBD2 (6 bases). The CDR3 has 15 residues. The germline V gene has CDR1 SGHVS and CDR2 FQNEAQ. With 10 bases removed from V and 2 bases from J, the gap between germline ends came to 21 bases. CDR3 sequence: CAMGPGISGPYEQYF. As DNA, the CDR3 is TGTGCCATGGGCCCCGGGATTAGCGGCCCCTACGAGCAGTACTTC.

This clonotype came up many times. The J gene is TRBJ2-3, the V gene TRBV2; D call uncertain. The CDR3 runs 10 residues. The ends were cut back, 9 bases at V and 4 bases at J, with 5 bases in the middle. Germline loops: CDR1 SNHLY, CDR2 FYNNEI. CDR3 loop: CARDADTQYF. DNA for the CDR3: TGTGCCAGAGATGCAGATACGCAGTATTTT.

CDR3 region: CAWIGQSSYNEQFF. In nucleotides, the CDR3 is TGTGCCTGGATCGGACAGAGCTCCTACAATGAGCAGTTCTTC. The J gene is TRBJ2-1, the V gene TRBV30; D might be TRBD1 (6 bases). The CDR3 is 14 amino acids. Trimming shortened V by 4 bases and J by 0 bases, and 10 bases separated the two germline ends. In germline, CDR1 is GTSNPN, CDR2 SVGIG (reference sequence).

The chain couples TRBV11-2 to TRBJ2-3; maybe TRBD2 (5 bases). Per the germline V gene, CDR1 is SGHAT and CDR2 is FQNNGV. The ends were cut back, 0 bases at V and 1 base at J, with 14 bases in the middle. This CDR3 is 17 amino acids long. The CDR3 nucleotides read TGTGCCAGCAGCTTAGATAAAGTGGGAGTGGGCACAGATACGCAGTATTTT. This encodes CASSLDKVGVGTDTQYF.

The chain joins TRBV6-1 to TRBJ2-2; 9 nucleotides match TRBD1. V trimming: 6 bases; J trimming: 1 base; junction bases outside the gene matches: 6. The CDR3 loop spans 16 amino acids. Germline V gene sequence: CDR1 MNHNS, CDR2 SASEGT. CDR3 DNA sequence: TGTGCCAGCAGCAGGACAGGGGTCCAGAACACCGGGGAGCTGTTTTTT. Encoded protein: CASSRTGVQNTGELFF.

The chain is built from TRBV2 and TRBJ2-7; no clear D gene. The CDR3 is 14 residues long. Germline V gene lookup returns CDR1 SNHLY and CDR2 FYNNEI. Trimming took off 6 bases at V and 3 bases at J, with 15 bases between the two ends. The CDR3 protein is CASSLSATLYEQYF. The CDR3 DNA is TGTGCCAGCAGCCTCTCAGCAACTCTCTACGAGCAGTACTTC.

This clonotype has only a few counts. The chain carries TRBV7-9 and TRBJ2-3; TRBD1 matches 7 bases. The CDR3 sequence is 14 residues long. V lost 6 bases to trimming and J lost 2 bases; unmatched junction nucleotides: 5. Germline CDR1 SEHNR, CDR2 FQNEAQ (reference sequence). CDR3 amino acids: CASSPQGTTDTQYF. The CDR3 DNA follows: TGTGCCAGCAGTCCACAGGGGACCACAGATACGCAGTATTTT.

This chain joins TRBV5-1 and TRBJ2-5, with D hard to call. CDR1 is SGHRS, CDR2 YFSETQ, per germline. V lost 8 bases, J lost 1 base, and 3 bases lay in between. CDR3 length equals 10 residues. Written as DNA, the CDR3 is TGCGCCAGTACCCAAGAGACCCAGTACTTC. This translates into CASTQETQYF.

This clonotype was seen repeatedly, ten times or more. The chain links TRBV5-1 to TRBJ2-3; D is uncertain. The germline CDR1 and CDR2 sequences are SGHRS and YFSETQ. V was clipped by 2 bases and J by 6 bases, with 10 bases between them. There are 13 residues in the CDR3. CDR3 sequence: CASSFQLTDTQYF. CDR3 in DNA: TGCGCCAGCAGCTTCCAGCTGACGGATACGCAGTATTTT.

This clonotype was picked up many times. V and J are TRBV7-6 and TRBJ1-1, with D tentatively TRBD1 (5 bases). CDR3 length equals 15 residues. Deletions cut 11 bases from V and 6 bases from J, with 25 bases between. Germline lookup yields CDR1 SGHVS and CDR2 FNYEAQ. DNA for the CDR3: TGTGCCGTAAAAGACCCCGGGACCTTAAATGCTGAAGCTTTCTTT. Protein product: CAVKDPGTLNAEAFF.

This clonotype was observed a handful of times. The rearrangement links TRBV2 to TRBJ2-4; maybe TRBD1 (6 bases). With 2 bases removed from V and 0 bases from J, the gap between germline ends came to 11 bases. CDR1 SNHLY and CDR2 FYNNEI come from the germline V gene. The CDR3 spans 16 residues. The CDR3 nucleotides read TGTGCCAGCAGTGAAAAGGGGGACCTAGCCAAAAACATTCAGTACTTC. Protein product: CASSEKGDLAKNIQYF.

The chain combines TRBV4-3 with TRBJ1-2; D gene unclear. V was trimmed by 1 base and J by 5 bases, leaving 17 bases between them. The CDR3 extends over 16 amino acids. Germline-derived CDR1 and CDR2 are LGHNA and YSLEER. CDR3 residues: CASSQGPSGSGYGYTF. In nucleotides, the CDR3 is TGCGCCAGCAGCCAAGGCCCTTCCGGGAGTGGGTATGGCTACACCTTC.

This clonotype has a count of ten or more. This sequence joins TRBV10-3 and TRBJ2-1; TRBD2 aligns across 7 bases. The CDR3 loop spans 16 amino acids. CDR1 ENHRY and CDR2 SYGVKD come from the germline V gene. Trimming cost V 3 bases and J 7 bases; bases outside gene matches: 12. The CDR3, as DNA: TGTGCCATCAGTGAATCCGGGAGGTCCGTTGGGAATGAGCAGTTCTTC. Encoded protein: CAISESGRSVGNEQFF.

The genes are TRBV13 and TRBJ1-2, with D possibly being TRBD1 (5 bases). Germline assignment: CDR1 PRHDT and CDR2 FYEKMQ (reference sequence). This CDR3 is 15 amino acids long. V was trimmed by 4 bases and J by 4 bases, leaving 16 bases between them. The CDR3 loop is CASSWGTEPAYGYTF. The CDR3 nucleotides are TGTGCCAGCAGCTGGGGCACAGAACCTGCCTATGGCTACACCTTC.

This sequence joins TRBV6-1 and TRBJ1-5, with 9 bases fitting TRBD1. The V segment lost 8 bases and the J segment 0 bases; nucleotides outside the gene matches: 5. The CDR3 is 15 residues long. CDR1 is MNHNS, CDR2 SASEGT, per germline. CDR3 residues: CASWDRVNSNQPQHF. The CDR3 DNA is TGTGCCAGCTGGGACAGGGTAAATAGCAATCAGCCCCAGCATTTT.

This clonotype was observed a few times. V and J are TRBV9 and TRBJ2-3; 7 bases map to TRBD1. This CDR3 region has 14 residues. Germline V lookup: CDR1 SGDLS, CDR2 YYNGEE. The V and J ends lost 4 bases and 6 bases, in that order; junction bases with no gene match: 8. DNA of the CDR3: TGTGCCAGCAGCATCCGACAGGGTTGGGATACGCAGTATTTT. Translation: CASSIRQGWDTQYF.

This clonotype was seen at least ten times. The J gene is TRBJ2-3, the V gene TRBV10-3; unclear D gene. The CDR3 consists of 15 residues. V was clipped by 0 bases and J by 0 bases, with 7 bases between them. Germline V CDR1 and CDR2: ENHRY, SYGVKD. In DNA, the CDR3 is TGTGCCATCAGTGAGTCGCGTGGGAGCACAGATACGCAGTATTTT. Protein product: CAISESRGSTDTQYF.

This clonotype was observed a few times. V and J are TRBV7-9 and TRBJ1-1, with D tentatively TRBD1 (5 bases). CDR1 is SEHNR and CDR2 is FQNEAQ in the germline V gene (reference sequence). The CDR3 covers 11 residues. Between the trimmed V and J ends, which lost 2 bases and 7 bases, there was a span of 5 bases. The CDR3 DNA follows: TGTGCCAGCAGCTTAAGGGGTGAAGCTTTCTTT. It translates to CASSLRGEAFF.

The J gene is TRBJ2-1, the V gene TRBV4-3, with a weak D call TRBD1 (6 bases). The CDR3 has 16 residues. Trimming left V 0 bases short and J 5 bases short, with 14 bases between. Looked up from germline, CDR1 is LGHNA and CDR2 is YSLEER. For the CDR3, the DNA is TGCGCCAGCAGCCAAGATCGGGCAGGGGACGACAATGAGCAGTTCTTC. It translates to CASSQDRAGDDNEQFF.